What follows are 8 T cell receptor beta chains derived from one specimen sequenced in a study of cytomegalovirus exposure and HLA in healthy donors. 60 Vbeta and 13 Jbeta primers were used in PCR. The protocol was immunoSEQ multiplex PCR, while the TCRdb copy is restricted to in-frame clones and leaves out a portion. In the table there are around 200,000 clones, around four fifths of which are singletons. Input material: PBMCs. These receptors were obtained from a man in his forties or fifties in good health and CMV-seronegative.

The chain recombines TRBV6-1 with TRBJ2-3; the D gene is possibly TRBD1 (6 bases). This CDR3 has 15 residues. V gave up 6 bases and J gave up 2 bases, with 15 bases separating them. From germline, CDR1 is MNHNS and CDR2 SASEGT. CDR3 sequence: CASSEDRLLTDTQYF. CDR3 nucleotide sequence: TGTGCCAGCAGCGAGGACAGACTACTCACAGATACGCAGTATTTT.

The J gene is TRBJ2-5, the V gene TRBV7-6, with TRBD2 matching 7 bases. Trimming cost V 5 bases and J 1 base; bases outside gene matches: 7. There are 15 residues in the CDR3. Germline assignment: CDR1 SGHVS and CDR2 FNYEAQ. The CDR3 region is CASSLWGGFQETQYF. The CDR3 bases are TGTGCCAGCAGCCTTTGGGGGGGGTTCCAAGAGACCCAGTACTTC.

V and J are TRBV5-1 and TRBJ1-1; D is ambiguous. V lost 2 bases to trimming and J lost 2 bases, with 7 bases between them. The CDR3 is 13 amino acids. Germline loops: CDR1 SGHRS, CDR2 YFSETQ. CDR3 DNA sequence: TGCGCCAGCAGCTTAACAGCTAACACTGAAGCTTTCTTT. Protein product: CASSLTANTEAFF.

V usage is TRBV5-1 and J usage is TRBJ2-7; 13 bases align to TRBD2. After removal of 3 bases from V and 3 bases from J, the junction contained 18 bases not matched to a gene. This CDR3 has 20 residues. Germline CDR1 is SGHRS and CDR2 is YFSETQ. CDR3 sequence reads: CASSSPHRTSGRTPYYEQYF. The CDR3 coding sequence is TGCGCCAGCAGCTCACCCCACCGGACTAGCGGGAGAACTCCATACTACGAGCAGTACTTC. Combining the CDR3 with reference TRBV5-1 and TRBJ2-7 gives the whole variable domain KAGVTQTPRYLIKTRGQQVTLSCSPISGHRSVSWYQQTPGQGLQFLFEYFSETQRNKGNFPGRFSGRQFSNSRSEMNVSTLELGDSALYLCASSSPHRTSGRTPYYEQYFGPGTRLTVT.

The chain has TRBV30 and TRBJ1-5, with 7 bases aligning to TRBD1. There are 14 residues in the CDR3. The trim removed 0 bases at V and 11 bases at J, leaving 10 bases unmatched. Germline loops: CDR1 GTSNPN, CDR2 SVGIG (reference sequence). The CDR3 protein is CAWSVQQGLGAQHF. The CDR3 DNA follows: TGTGCCTGGAGTGTACAACAGGGGTTGGGGGCCCAGCATTTT. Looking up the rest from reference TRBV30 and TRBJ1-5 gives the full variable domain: SQTIHQWPATLVQPVGSPLSLECTVEGTSNPNLYWYRQAAGRGLQLLFYSVGIGQISSEVPQNLSASRPQDRQFILSSKKLLLSDSGFYLCAWSVQQGLGAQHFGDGTRLSIL.

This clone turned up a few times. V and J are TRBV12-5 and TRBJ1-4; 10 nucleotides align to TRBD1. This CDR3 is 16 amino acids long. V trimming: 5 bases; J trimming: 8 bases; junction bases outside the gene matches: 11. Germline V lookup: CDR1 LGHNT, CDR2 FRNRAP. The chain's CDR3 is CASGQITGTGDEKLFF. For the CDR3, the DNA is TGTGCTAGTGGTCAAATCACCGGGACAGGGGACGAAAAACTGTTTTTT.

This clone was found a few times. CDR3 nucleotide sequence: TGTGCCAGCAGCCACCTAGCGGGGGGCCGGGAGACCCAGTACTTC. Translated, it gives CASSHLAGGRETQYF. The chain carries TRBV14 and TRBJ2-5, with 11 bases fitting TRBD2. This CDR3 comprises 15 residues. After removal of 3 bases from V and 5 bases from J, the junction contained 5 bases not matched to a gene. CDR1 is SGHDN and CDR2 is FVKESK in the germline V gene.

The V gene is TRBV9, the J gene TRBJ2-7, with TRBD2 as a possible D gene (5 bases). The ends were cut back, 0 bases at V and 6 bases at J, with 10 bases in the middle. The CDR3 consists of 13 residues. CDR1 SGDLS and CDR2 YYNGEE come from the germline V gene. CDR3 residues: CASSVDEGSEQYF. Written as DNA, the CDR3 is TGTGCCAGCAGCGTAGATGAGGGTTCCGAGCAGTACTTC.